This T cell receptor (beta chain) was captured by sequencing in a study of blood T cells in healthy people across ages. For every donor, a draw yielded 8.5 to 10 milliliters of peripheral blood. Notes on the study in general: The unsorted PBMCs prevented any conclusive comparison of naive versus antigen-experienced cells.

Together with a sample-barcoded 5' primer, a J-beta primer mix was included in a second PCR lasting roughly 6 to 12 cycles. There were at least 2.5 million CDR3-containing paired-end reads obtained from each sample. MiXCR was run by TCRdb on the 5' RACE reads, yielding one entry per CDR3 protein. Of 1,800,000 or so distinct CDR3 sequences listed, approximately 39% were seen once; the top ten hold under 25%. The CDR3 runs 15 residues. Trimming removed 4 bases at V and 4 bases at J, with 15 bases between. Germline V gene sequence: CDR1 SGHTA, CDR2 FQGNSA. A few counts support this clonotype. What it binds is not known.

The clonotype comes from a human donor in good health. Input material: blood. The genes are TRBV7-2 and TRBJ2-3; unclear D gene. Written as DNA, the CDR3 is TGTGCCAGCAGCTGGGTGAGAGACCTTTCAGATACGCAGTATTTT. This gives the protein CASSWVRDLSDTQYF.